This TCR beta chain was recovered during a study of blood T cell repertoires in COVID-19. Across the whole study: PBMCs, B-cell-depleted T cells, or T cells were the source of the cDNA or gDNA that made up the material.

On this clone itself: The identical CDR3 is also encoded by other nucleotide sequences in the sample.

With 1 base removed from V and 0 bases from J, the gap between germline ends came to 8 bases. The CDR3 extends over 15 amino acids. Germline CDR1 is SGHNT and CDR2 is YYREEE (reference sequence). As originally analysed: Amplification of reference gene primers was used by the study to estimate nucleated cell counts. Sequenced by immunoSEQ multiplex PCR; TCRdb stores in-frame clones only, minus some. V and J calls plus clone size are reproduced from that table; the DNA served to infer D and trimming. The sample carries some 240,000 clones, 75% to 90% recorded once. The origin of this receptor is a man in his sixties who had recovered from COVID-19. The chain carries TRBV5-4 and TRBJ1-3; a weak D match, TRBD1 (5 bases). Specimen: peripheral blood. For the CDR3, the DNA is TGTGCCAGCAGCTTGTCTCAGGGCTCTGGAAACACCATATATTTT. Protein sequence: CASSLSQGSGNTIYF.